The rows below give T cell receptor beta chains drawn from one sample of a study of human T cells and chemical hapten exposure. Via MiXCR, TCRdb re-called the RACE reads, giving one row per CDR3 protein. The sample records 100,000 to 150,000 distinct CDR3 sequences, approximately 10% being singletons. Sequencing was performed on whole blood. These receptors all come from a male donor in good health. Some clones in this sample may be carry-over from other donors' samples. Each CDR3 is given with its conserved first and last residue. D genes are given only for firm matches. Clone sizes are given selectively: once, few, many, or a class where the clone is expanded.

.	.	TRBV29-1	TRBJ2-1	TGCAGCTTTGAGCGGGCTAACAATGAGCAGTTCTTC	CSFERANNEQFF
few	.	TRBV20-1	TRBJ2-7	TGCAGTGCTAGAAGCCCCTTCTCCGACTACGAGCAGTACTTC	CSARSPFSDYEQYF
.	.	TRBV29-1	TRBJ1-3	TGCAGCGTTCAAGGATCCCCCTCTGGAAACACCATATATTTT	CSVQGSPSGNTIYF
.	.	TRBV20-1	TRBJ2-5	TGCAGTGCTAGAGACCTCCCCTTCCAAGAGACCCAGTACTTC	CSARDLPFQETQYF
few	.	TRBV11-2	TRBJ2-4	TGTGCCAGCAGCCAGGAGAGTCTAGCCAAAAACATTCAGTACTTC	CASSQESLAKNIQYF
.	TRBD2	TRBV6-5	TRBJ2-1	TGTGCCAGCAGCCCCAGCCTAGCGGGGGCTCGCAGTGAGCAGTTCTTC	CASSPSLAGARSEQFF
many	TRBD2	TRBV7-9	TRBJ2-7	TGTGCCAGCAGCTTGGCCCTGGGACTAGCGGGGATACGCGAGCAGTACTTC	CASSLALGLAGIREQYF
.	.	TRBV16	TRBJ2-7	TGTGCCAGCAGCCAAACGGACAACCTTAGGGGCGAGCAGTACTTC	CASSQTDNLRGEQYF
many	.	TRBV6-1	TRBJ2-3	TGTGCCAGCAGTGAAGGGTGGTCCCCAGATACGCAGTATTTT	CASSEGWSPDTQYF
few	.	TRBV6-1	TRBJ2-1	TGTGCCAGCAGTGGTGTAGGGATTAGGTACAATGAGCAGTTCTTC	CASSGVGIRYNEQFF
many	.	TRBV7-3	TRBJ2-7	TGTGCCAGCAGCTTAACGTCGGCGGGGGCGTCCTACGAGCAGTACTTC	CASSLTSAGASYEQYF
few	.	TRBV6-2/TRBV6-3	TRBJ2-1	TGTGCCAGCACCTGGGCGGCTAGCTACAATGAGCAGTTCTTC	CASTWAASYNEQFF
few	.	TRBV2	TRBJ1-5	TGTGCCAGCAACCAAAATTACCATCAGCCCCAGCATTTT	CASNQNYHQPQHF
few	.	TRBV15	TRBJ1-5	TGTGCCACCAGCATCGACAATCAGCCCCAGCATTTT	CATSIDNQPQHF
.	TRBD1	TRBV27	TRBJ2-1	TGTGCCAGCAGTACCTATTGGACAGGGGGAATAGGGACAGGGGGCCATGAGCAGTTCTTC	CASSTYWTGGIGTGGHEQFF
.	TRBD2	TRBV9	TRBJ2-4	TGTGCCAGCAGCGGCGAGCGGGAAAAAAACATTCAGTACTTC	CASSGEREKNIQYF
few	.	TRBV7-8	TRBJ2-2	TGTGCCAGCAGCTACCGACTACGAGTAGGGCCCTGGGACACCGGGGAGCTGTTTTTT	CASSYRLRVGPWDTGELFF
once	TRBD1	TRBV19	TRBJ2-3	TGTGCCAGTAGTATCCCGACAGGGGGCTATGGCACAGATACGCAGTATTTT	CASSIPTGGYGTDTQYF
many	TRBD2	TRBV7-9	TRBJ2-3	TGTGCCAGCAGCCGGATAGCGGGGGGCACAGATACGCAGTATTTT	CASSRIAGGTDTQYF
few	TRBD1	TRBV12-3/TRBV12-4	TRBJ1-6	TGTGCCAGTCTCCTAGGAGACAGGGGCCCGAATTCACCCCTCCACTTT	CASLLGDRGPNSPLHF
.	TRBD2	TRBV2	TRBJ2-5	TGTGCCAGCAGTGACTGGTTAGCGGGGAACACGGGGGTCCAAGAGACCCAGTACTTC	CASSDWLAGNTGVQETQYF
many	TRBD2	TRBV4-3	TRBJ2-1	TGCGCCAGCAGCCAAGAAAGCGGGGGGTGGAATGAGCAGTTCTTC	CASSQESGGWNEQFF